This entry lists 9 T cell receptor beta chains sequenced from one sample in a study of Graves' ophthalmopathy and Graves' hyperthyroidism. Investigators amplified TCR beta CDR3 regions from RNA transcripts. RT-PCR was first run with HTBI primers, then multiplex PCR in a second round. TCRdb reprocessed the multiplex PCR reads with MiXCR, giving one entry per CDR3 protein. The repertoire holds around 1,000,000 distinct CDR3 sequences, with about 40% as singletons. Specimen: peripheral blood or thyroid tissue (not recorded which). These receptors all come from an adult man with Graves' hyperthyroidism.

This clonotype showed up many times. The chain carries TRBV12-3 or TRBV12-4 and TRBJ1-2, with D uncertain. The CDR3 length is 13 residues. V was pared by 3 bases and J by 8 bases, with 13 bases between. The CDR3 is CASSFVDTAGYTF. Written as DNA, the CDR3 is TGTGCCAGCAGTTTTGTAGACACGGCGGGCTACACCTTC.

This clonotype turned up a few times. The rearrangement uses TRBV28 and TRBJ1-2, with no clear D. V lost 3 bases to trimming and J lost 4 bases, with 6 bases between them. CDR1 is MDHEN and CDR2 is SYDVKM in the germline V gene. This CDR3 comprises 12 residues. The CDR3 spells CASSFLGYGYTF. As DNA, the CDR3 is TGTGCCAGCAGTTTTTTAGGCTATGGCTACACCTTC.

The chain joins TRBV28 to TRBJ1-1; the D gene is possibly TRBD1 (6 bases). V lost 5 bases and J 1 base, leaving 8 bases between the germline ends. Germline V lookup: CDR1 MDHEN, CDR2 SYDVKM. CDR3 length equals 13 residues. The CDR3 spells CASSRDKNTEAFF. CDR3 bases: TGTGCCAGCAGTCGGGACAAGAACACTGAAGCTTTCTTT. Filled out from reference TRBV28 and TRBJ1-1, the complete variable domain reads DVKVTQSSRYLVKRTGEKVFLECVQDMDHENMFWYRQDPGLGLRLIYFSYDVKMKEKGDIPEGYSVSREKKERFSLILESASTNQTSMYLCASSRDKNTEAFFGQGTRLTVV.

This clonotype has at least ten counts. The rearrangement links TRBV29-1 to TRBJ2-7; 7 bases are shared with TRBD1. The CDR3 has 13 residues. With 3 bases clipped from V and 2 bases from J, the junction kept 4 bases outside the gene matches. Germline CDR1 SQVTM, CDR2 ANQGSEA. The CDR3 DNA reads as TGCAGCGTTGAGGGGACAGTTACCTACGAGCAGTACTTC. It yields the protein CSVEGTVTYEQYF.

This clonotype was counted many times. The rearrangement joins TRBV15 to TRBJ1-6; D is uncertain. Per the germline V gene, CDR1 is LNHNV and CDR2 is YYDKDF (reference sequence). The CDR3 sequence is 15 residues long. The V end lost 0 bases, the J end lost 9 bases, and 12 bases lay between the germline ends. This chain's CDR3 is CATSREVGSGSPLHF. The CDR3 DNA sequence: TGTGCCACCAGCAGAGAGGTGGGGTCTGGTTCACCCCTCCACTTT.

This clonotype was observed at least ten times. The CDR3 region has the DNA TGCAGTGCTAGAGGCCGGGGGGGGCATCAGCCCCAGCATTTT. It encodes CSARGRGGHQPQHF. This chain uses TRBV20-1 with TRBJ1-5, with D perhaps matching TRBD1 (6 bases). CDR3 length: 14 residues. V gave up 1 base and J gave up 5 bases, with 12 bases separating them. Germline V gene lookup returns CDR1 DFQATT and CDR2 SNEGSKA (reference sequence).

The chain carries TRBV12-3 or TRBV12-4 and TRBJ1-6; D is unclear. The V end was cut by 6 bases, the J end by 7 bases, with 10 bases between. The length of the CDR3 is 13 residues. This CDR3 reads CASREEFNSPLHF. Here the CDR3 DNA reads TGTGCCAGCAGGGAAGAGTTCAATTCACCCCTCCACTTT.

This clonotype was found many times. This chain connects TRBV15 to TRBJ2-2, with D perhaps TRBD1 or TRBD2 (5 bases each). Trimming removed 9 bases from V and 1 base from J, with 12 bases in between. Germline CDR1 LNHNV, CDR2 YYDKDF (reference sequence). This CDR3 region has 14 residues. In DNA form, the CDR3 reads TGTGCCACAAGTAGGGACGGGAACACCGGGGAGCTGTTTTTT. It translates to CATSRDGNTGELFF.

Notes on this clonotype: A single base separates this from a much larger clone, so it may be a read error. The genes are TRBV20-1 and TRBJ2-7, with D perhaps TRBD1 (6 bases). The CDR3 sequence is 14 residues long. Germline lookup yields CDR1 DFQATT and CDR2 SNEGSKA (reference sequence). CDR3 residues: CRAGKTGRSYEQYF. CDR3 in DNA: TGCAGAGCTGGAAAGACAGGTCGCTCCTACGAGCAGTACTTC.